This is a list of T cell receptor beta chains from one sample in a study of blood T cell repertoires in COVID-19. Method: immunoSEQ multiplex PCR; TCRdb's copy keeps in-frame clones and lacks some. Among roughly 68,000 clones listed, over 80% were seen once. Sample: peripheral blood. All receptors derive from a woman of 80 years or more with acute or convalescent COVID-19. Each CDR3 is given with its conserved first and last residue. The D gene is left open where the match is weak. The size entry is marked missing in some rows and otherwise reads once, few, many or a size class.

d_call | j_call | v_call | clone_size | cdr3_nt | cdr3_aa
TRBD1 | TRBJ2-1 | TRBV7-8 | - | TGTGCCAGCAGCCATCGACAGGGTGGAGGAAAGAATGAGCAGTTCTTC | CASSHRQGGGKNEQFF
TRBD2 | TRBJ2-1 | TRBV9 | - | TGTGCCAGCAGCCCCCCGGGGCGGGGGGGCCGTGATGAGCAGTTCTTC | CASSPPGRGGRDEQFF
TRBD2 | TRBJ2-1 | TRBV10-3 | - | TGTGCCATCAGTATCGGGACTACCTACAATGAGCAGTTCTTC | CAISIGTTYNEQFF
TRBD2 | TRBJ2-7 | TRBV11-2 | few | TGTGCCAGCAGCTTAGGAACTAGCGGCTACGAGCAGTACTTC | CASSLGTSGYEQYF
TRBD2 | TRBJ2-7 | TRBV6-5 | few | TGTGCCAGCAGACGTGGCCTGGGAGGGGTGTACGAGCAGTACTTC | CASRRGLGGVYEQYF
- | TRBJ2-7 | TRBV4-2 | - | TGTGCCAGCAGCCAAGTGGAGTCCTACGAGCAGTACTTC | CASSQVESYEQYF
- | TRBJ2-7 | TRBV4-1 | - | TGCGCCAGCAGCCAAGACAGCAGGGGATTCTACGAGCAGTACTTC | CASSQDSRGFYEQYF
- | TRBJ1-1 | TRBV3-1/TRBV3-2 | - | TGTGCCAGCAGCCCCCCAGGACAGGAAGCTTTCTTT | CASSPPGQEAFF
TRBD2 | TRBJ2-1 | TRBV2 | few | TGTGCCAGCGGGAGGGACTTTACAAGAGAGCAGTTCTTC | CASGRDFTREQFF
TRBD2 | TRBJ2-5 | TRBV14 | few | TGTGCCAGCAGCCCTCGAGCGGGAGGGCCAGAGACCCAGTACTTC | CASSPRAGGPETQYF
- | TRBJ2-1 | TRBV7-9 | - | TGTGCCAGCAGCCCAACGGCGGGATCCTACAATGAGCAGTTCTTC | CASSPTAGSYNEQFF
TRBD1 | TRBJ1-5 | TRBV19 | - | TGTGCCAGTAGTTCAATGACAGGGGCATCTCAGCCCCAGCATTTT | CASSSMTGASQPQHF
TRBD1 | TRBJ2-1 | TRBV5-1 | - | TGCGCCAGCAGCTTGGACAGGGGATTTGAGCAGTTCTTC | CASSLDRGFEQFF
- | TRBJ2-3 | TRBV18 | - | TGTGCCAGCTCACCACCGTCAGGTGGCCTCACAGATACGCAGTATTTT | CASSPPSGGLTDTQYF
- | TRBJ1-1 | TRBV21-1 | - | TGTGCCAGCAGCAAAGCGAACGGAGTGAACACTGAAGCTTTCTTT | CASSKANGVNTEAFF
- | TRBJ1-1 | TRBV7-8 | once | TGTGCCAGCAGCTTAGCGGGGGCAGGGGTGAGCACTGAAGCTTTCTTT | CASSLAGAGVSTEAFF
- | TRBJ2-2 | TRBV19 | - | TGTGCCAGTAGTATAGAGAGTACAGCCCCCGGGGAGCTGTTTTTT | CASSIESTAPGELFF
TRBD1 | TRBJ1-5 | TRBV3-1/TRBV3-2 | - | TGTGCCAGCAGCCACACATACAGGGGGCGGGATCAGCCCCAGCATTTT | CASSHTYRGRDQPQHF
TRBD1 | TRBJ2-7 | TRBV29-1 | - | TGCAGCGTTGAAGTTGGACAGGGGTCCTCCTACGAGCAGTACTTC | CSVEVGQGSSYEQYF
TRBD2 | TRBJ2-6 | TRBV28 | - | TGTGCCAGCACCCTGGGGCTAGCGGGAGGGTCTGGGGCCAACGTCCTGACTTTC | CASTLGLAGGSGANVLTF
- | TRBJ1-1 | TRBV6-5 | - | TGTGCCTCCGCCCGGGGGGGGTCTACTGAAGCTTTCTTT | CASARGGSTEAFF
- | TRBJ1-4 | TRBV18 | - | TGTGCCAGCTCACCCCCCGAAGCGGTAGCAACTAATGAAAAACTGTTTTTT | CASSPPEAVATNEKLFF
- | TRBJ1-4 | TRBV6-5 | once | TGTGCCAGCAAGTCTGGAGCTGCAACTAATGAAAAACTGTTTTTT | CASKSGAATNEKLFF
TRBD1 | TRBJ1-5 | TRBV5-1 | - | TGCGCCAGCAGCTTGGGGGACAGCGGAAATCAGCCCCAGCATTTT | CASSLGDSGNQPQHF
- | TRBJ2-3 | TRBV7-2 | - | TGTGCCAGCAGGGTAGGACAGCCCGGGGCAGATACGCAGTATTTT | CASRVGQPGADTQYF
- | TRBJ2-7 | TRBV21-1 | - | TGTGCCAGCAGCAAAGAGGCTAGCGGGGCTAGCTCCTACGAGCAGTACTTC | CASSKEASGASSYEQYF
- | TRBJ2-7 | TRBV7-9 | - | TGTGCCAGCAGCTTAATAGGGGTCGACGAGCAGTACTTC | CASSLIGVDEQYF
TRBD1 | TRBJ1-1 | TRBV5-1 | - | TGCGCCAGCAGTCCCGGGACAGTGACCACTGAAGCTTTCTTT | CASSPGTVTTEAFF
TRBD1 | TRBJ2-5 | TRBV19 | - | TGTGCCAGTAGGACCGGGACAGGCTTCGAGACCCAGTACTTC | CASRTGTGFETQYF
TRBD1 | TRBJ1-2 | TRBV27 | - | TGTGCCAGCAGGCACAGGGGTGGAAACTATGGCTACACCTTC | CASRHRGGNYGYTF
- | TRBJ1-3 | TRBV5-1 | few | TGCGCCAGCAGCTTGGATAACAGGGCTAGCTCTGGAAACACCATATATTTT | CASSLDNRASSGNTIYF
- | TRBJ2-7 | TRBV7-9 | - | TGTGCCAGCAGCCAGGACAGAATAACCTACGAGCAGTACTTC | CASSQDRITYEQYF
- | TRBJ1-1 | TRBV29-1 | - | TGCAGCGCCGAAAGCGCAGGGCGTAACACTGAAGCTTTCTTT | CSAESAGRNTEAFF
- | TRBJ1-2 | TRBV30 | - | TGTGCCTGGAGCCCCGCGGCTAACTATGGCTACACCTTC | CAWSPAANYGYTF
- | TRBJ1-5 | TRBV10-3 | once | TGTGCCATCAGGGGGGACAAAAATCAGCCCCAGCATTTT | CAIRGDKNQPQHF
TRBD1 | TRBJ1-1 | TRBV2 | - | TGTGCCAGCAGGGTGGGACAGGGTAACACTGAAGCTTTCTTT | CASRVGQGNTEAFF
TRBD2 | TRBJ2-3 | TRBV10-3 | - | TGTGCCATCAGTGACCCTGGACTAGCGGGAGGAGGAGATACGCAGTATTTT | CAISDPGLAGGGDTQYF
TRBD1 | TRBJ2-2 | TRBV28 | - | TGTGCCAGCAGGAGTAGGGGGCTGGGTACCGGGGAGCTGTTTTTT | CASRSRGLGTGELFF
- | TRBJ2-3 | TRBV7-8 | - | TGTGCCAGCAGCTGGCAGGGTAGCACAGATACGCAGTATTTT | CASSWQGSTDTQYF
- | TRBJ2-1 | TRBV3-1/TRBV3-2 | - | TGTGCCAGCAGCCATGTACAGGGAAGGGGACCCTACAATGAGCAGTTCTTC | CASSHVQGRGPYNEQFF
- | TRBJ2-1 | TRBV19 | - | TGTGCCAGTAGTCCAAGCGGGACAAGAACCTACAATGAGCAGTTCTTC | CASSPSGTRTYNEQFF
TRBD1 | TRBJ2-7 | TRBV9 | - | TGTGCCAGCAGCTTAGGGACAGGGCCTAGTAACGAGCAGTACTTC | CASSLGTGPSNEQYF
- | TRBJ2-7 | TRBV5-1 | - | TGCGCCAGCAGCTTGGAGCGAGGCAGATCCTACGAGCAGTACTTC | CASSLERGRSYEQYF
TRBD1 | TRBJ2-7 | TRBV4-1 | few | TGCGCCAGCAGCCAAGTTTTCCTTATACAGGGGGCGTACGAGCAGTACTTC | CASSQVFLIQGAYEQYF